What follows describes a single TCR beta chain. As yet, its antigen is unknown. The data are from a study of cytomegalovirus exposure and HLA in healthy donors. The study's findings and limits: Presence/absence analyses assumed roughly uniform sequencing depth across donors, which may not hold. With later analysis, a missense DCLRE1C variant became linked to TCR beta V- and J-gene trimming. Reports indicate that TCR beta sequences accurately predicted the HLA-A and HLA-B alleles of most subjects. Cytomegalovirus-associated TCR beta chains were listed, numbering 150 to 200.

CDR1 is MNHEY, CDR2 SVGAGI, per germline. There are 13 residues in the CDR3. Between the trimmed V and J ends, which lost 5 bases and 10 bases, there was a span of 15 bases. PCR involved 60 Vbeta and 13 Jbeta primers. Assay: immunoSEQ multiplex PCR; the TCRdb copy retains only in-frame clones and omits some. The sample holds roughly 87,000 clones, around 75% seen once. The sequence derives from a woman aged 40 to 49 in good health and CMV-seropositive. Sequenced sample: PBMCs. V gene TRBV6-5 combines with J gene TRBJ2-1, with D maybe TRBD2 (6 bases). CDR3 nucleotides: TGTGCCAGCAGTACTGAACTAGCTGGCGAGCAGTTCTTC. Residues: CASSTELAGEQFF.